The T cell receptor beta chain described here comes from a study of CD8 T cells in acute hepatitis C reinfection (TCRdb year 2021). For the study in its entirety: The TCRbeta repertoire of CD8+ T cells specific for the HCV NS3-1073 epitope was profiled during acute infection and after viral clearance. Paired acute and follow-up samples were contributed by four spontaneous resolvers. What the authors observed across the whole study: NS3-1073 specific repertoires were highly diverse, with no significant diversity differences between acute resolver, follow-up resolver and acute chronic samples. Preferential use of the TRBV04 and TRBV06 gene families was observed in all groups, and this preferential usage was not explained by overrepresentation in the naive pool. About a dozen public clonotypes were identified irrespective of outcome, and one of the public clonotypes used V04-02/J02-02. It was rare for CDR3 sequences to be shared with other epitopes, and exact matching may have been limited by differing sequencing approaches. Chronically infected subjects had no follow-up repertoires because NS3-1073 specific cells were too rare to sort. Because bulk sequencing was performed on the TCRbeta chain only, alphabeta pairing of public clonotypes could not be determined.

Germline trimming amounts to 10 bases on V and 4 bases on J, with 12 as the count of junction bases outside the gene matches. Sequences SNHLY (CDR1) and FYNNEI (CDR2) are obtained from the germline V gene. Counted from cysteine to phenylalanine, this CDR3 has 16 amino acids. Just CDR3 DNA is preserved here, 48 bases in frame from base 1. With regard to this clone: Its cognate antigen has yet to be identified. Per-nucleotide qualities are absent, and no much larger clonotype sits a single base away.

The time point label here, explained by the study, means: naive CD8 control sorted from an acute-time-point sample. Enrolled in the Montreal Hepatitis C Cohort (HEPCO) in Canada, the donors were people who inject drugs, and these donors were followed every 3 months. A positive HCV RNA or antibody test that followed a negative test within the previous 24 weeks was the definition used for acute primary HCV infection. CD3, CD8 and CD45RO antibodies were used for surface staining, and dead cells were excluded with an aqua fixable dye. The cohort comprised several spontaneous resolvers, defined by HCV RNA clearance within 24 weeks. From thawed, previously cryostored peripheral blood mononuclear cells, CD8+ T cells were purified through negative selection performed by means of the MACS CD8+ T cell Isolation Kit. A BD FACSAria II cell sorter was used to sort the cells. The FACS-sorted cells had their genomic DNA extracted, and the commercial immunoSEQ service was used to sequence the TCRbeta chains. The paper's data handling went like this. ImmunoSEQ Analyzer software v3.0 and R v3.5.1 were used to analyze the repertoire data. Only productive rearrangements were analyzed, because sequences with stop codons or out-of-frame rearrangements were removed. The sequencing provider supplied the metrics for Simpson diversity, Shannon entropy, CDR3 length and nucleotide addition. Based on frequency, clonotypes were placed into dominant, sub-dominant, low or lowest abundance groups, and clonotypes under 0.1% were left out of most analyses. A CDR3 amino acid clonotype was called public if the clonotype appeared in at least two subjects at a cumulative frequency of at least 0.5%. TCRdb re-hosts the immuneACCESS table, in-frame sequences only. Its copies lack some clones; in the studies checked, an unresolved V gene accounts for under half of them, and the cause for the rest is not known. V, J and clone size reflect that table, while D and trimming were determined from the DNA. The sample yields about 38,000 clones; approximately 85% were counted once. Of the sample, approximately 11% is held by the ten largest clones.

The clonotype originates from a woman aged 18 to 35 who spontaneously cleared hepatitis C infection. The chain couples TRBV2 to TRBJ2-2; 10 bases in the junction line up with TRBD1. The sequencing sample was made of naive CD8+ T cells from PBMCs. Interpreted using the paper, the cell subset or site label stands for: sorted total naive CD45RO-negative CD8+ T cells. The CDR3 protein is CAIMAGGTGVTGELFF. The base sequence is TGTGCCATTATGGCTGGCGGGACAGGGGTCACCGGGGAGCTGTTTTTT.